This T cell receptor beta chain was identified in a study of metastatic and nonmetastatic thyroid tumors. Study details: Repertoire comparison spanned blood and tumor or nodule tissue of malignant and benign thyroid patients.

Findings and caveats of the study: When malignant thyroid tumors were compared with benign nodules, TCR beta diversity was reportedly significantly higher in the malignant tumors. This held in both blood and tumor samples.

In this sample, this clone is medium-sized. Its antigen is not identified. The entire patient cohort was treatment-naive prior to thyroid surgery. Original data processing: The authors used CDR3 differences across clinicopathological groups to build a distant-metastasis classifier for papillary thyroid cancer. Using MiXCR, TCRdb re-called clones from the PCR reads. TCRdb's processing, not the study's, gives the V and J calls here. Here the sample spans 25,000 to 35,000 clones, about 17% being singletons. This TCR was sampled from a female donor with papillary thyroid cancer or a benign thyroid nodule (not recorded which). Some clones in this sample may be carry-over from other donors' samples. The sequencing sample was made of blood.

In DNA, the CDR3 is TGTGCCAGCAGTATTTTATCAGGGGCGGCTCAAGAGACCCAGTACTTC. This translates into CASSILSGAAQETQYF. The chain is built from TRBV28 and TRBJ2-5; weak D call: TRBD1 (6 bases). The CDR3 loop spans 16 amino acids. From germline, CDR1 is MDHEN and CDR2 SYDVKM. Trimming removed 5 bases at V and 2 bases at J, with 18 bases between.